The 24 T cell receptor beta chains listed next were all sequenced from one sample in a study of blood T cell repertoires in COVID-19. Clones were sequenced by immunoSEQ multiplex PCR, and TCRdb holds only the in-frame ones, with some missing. The sample has some 48,000 clones; around nine tenths are singletons. The material sequenced was peripheral blood. These receptors came from a man between 65 and 85 years old with acute or convalescent COVID-19.

The gene calls are TRBV7-2 and TRBJ2-1, with D perhaps given as TRBD1 or TRBD2 (7 bases each). Trimming took off 5 bases at V and 4 bases at J, with 15 bases between the two ends. The CDR3 contains 15 residues. Germline loops: CDR1 SGHTA, CDR2 FQGNSA. The CDR3, as DNA: TGTGCCAGCAGCCTAGGGGGCGGGGGTTACAATGAGCAGTTCTTC. Amino acids: CASSLGGGGYNEQFF.

The chain links TRBV14 to TRBJ2-1, with 10 bases fitting TRBD1. CDR1 is SGHDN and CDR2 is FVKESK in the germline V gene. The CDR3 totals 21 residues. V trimming: 1 base; J trimming: 1 base; junction bases outside the gene matches: 16. The chain's CDR3 is CASSQGRGQGDPRKSYNEQFF. CDR3 coding DNA: TGTGCCAGCAGCCAAGGACGTGGACAGGGGGACCCTAGGAAGTCCTACAATGAGCAGTTCTTC.

The genes are TRBV10-3 and TRBJ2-7, with 10 bases lining up with TRBD2. Germline trimming cut 2 bases from V and 2 bases from J; bases unmatched to any gene: 3. The CDR3 runs to 15 residues. Germline CDR1 and CDR2: ENHRY and SYGVKD. CDR3 protein: CAISEQRGGTYEQYF. The CDR3 DNA sequence: TGTGCCATCAGTGAGCAGCGGGGGGGAACCTACGAGCAGTACTTC.

The chain has TRBV27 and TRBJ2-7, with a tentative D call TRBD1 (6 bases). The V end lost 6 bases, the J end lost 3 bases, and 12 bases lay between the germline ends. The CDR3 extends over 13 amino acids. Per germline, CDR1 MNHEY and CDR2 SMNVEV (reference sequence). This CDR3 is CASSIHRDYEQYF. The CDR3 bases are TGTGCCAGCAGCATTCACAGGGACTACGAGCAGTACTTC.

This chain connects TRBV29-1 to TRBJ2-1; 11 bases match TRBD2. CDR1 is SQVTM, CDR2 ANQGSEA, per germline. V shed 8 bases, J shed 9 bases, and the junction held 15 bases outside the gene matches. The CDR3 totals 15 residues. CDR3 sequence (DNA): TGCAGCAGCTCGGGACTAGCGGCTGTAGGTGGTGAGCAGTTCTTC. The encoded protein is CSSSGLAAVGGEQFF.

This chain links TRBV10-2 with TRBJ1-4, with 7 bases fitting TRBD1. The CDR3 runs 13 residues. Germline loops: CDR1 WSHSY, CDR2 SAAADI. V shed 6 bases and J 8 bases; nucleotides not matched to a gene: 6. CDR3 coding DNA: TGCGCCAGCAGCAGGGGGGAAGGGGAAAAACTGTTTTTT. Protein product: CASSRGEGEKLFF.

This clone was recorded only once. The rearrangement links TRBV20-1 to TRBJ2-7; D is perhaps TRBD2 (5 bases). CDR3 length: 15 amino acids. Per the germline V gene, CDR1 is DFQATT and CDR2 is SNEGSKA (reference sequence). With 3 bases removed from V and 0 bases from J, the gap between germline ends came to 15 bases. The CDR3 region has the DNA TGCAGTGCTAGTTCCGGGATACTAAACTCCTACGAGCAGTACTTC. As protein: CSASSGILNSYEQYF.

V and J are TRBV6-6 and TRBJ1-5; tentatively, D is TRBD1 (5 bases). Germline V gives CDR1 MNHNY, CDR2 SVGAGI (reference sequence). V lost 10 bases, J lost 1 base, and 11 bases lay in between. The length of the CDR3 is 13 residues. The CDR3 protein is CAIRGGSNQPQHF. The CDR3 region has the DNA TGTGCCATCCGGGGGGGAAGCAATCAGCCCCAGCATTTT.

The chain employs TRBV28 and TRBJ1-1, with D perhaps matching TRBD1 (5 bases). CDR1 and CDR2 (germline): MDHEN, SYDVKM. The germline V and J ends were trimmed by 1 base and 1 base, with 25 bases remaining between them. The CDR3 is 20 amino acids. CDR3 amino acids: CASSLFTLRQSGKPNTEAFF. The CDR3 DNA follows: TGTGCCAGCAGTTTATTCACCCTACGACAGTCAGGTAAACCGAACACTGAAGCTTTCTTT.

V and J are TRBV6-2 or TRBV6-3 and TRBJ1-5, with 8 nucleotides matching TRBD1. V gave up 2 bases and J gave up 2 bases; unmatched junction bases: 17. Germline-derived CDR1 and CDR2 are MNHEY and SVGEGT. CDR3 length: 20 residues. The CDR3 protein is CASSYIIAGGAGSGNQPQHF. CDR3 nucleotide sequence: TGTGCCAGCAGTTACATAATCGCAGGGGGCGCGGGGTCGGGCAATCAGCCCCAGCATTTT.

In its sample, this clone was seen once. J is TRBJ2-1 and V is TRBV27; TRBD1 aligns across 7 bases. J was trimmed by 2 bases and V by 6 bases; bases with no gene match: 4. The CDR3 loop spans 14 amino acids. The germline CDR1 and CDR2 sequences are MNHEY and SMNVEV (reference sequence). In DNA form, the CDR3 reads TGTGCCAGCAGCCGGGACAGAACCTACAATGAGCAGTTCTTC. Its protein product is CASSRDRTYNEQFF.

This chain joins TRBV5-4 and TRBJ2-1; 15 nucleotides match TRBD2. Germline V gives CDR1 SGHNT, CDR2 YYREEE (reference sequence). This CDR3 contains 15 residues. The ends lost 2 bases at V and 9 bases at J; junction bases unmatched: 3. The CDR3 DNA sequence: TGTGCCAGCAGCTTAAGGACTAGCGGGGGGGTTGAGCAGTTCTTC. Protein: CASSLRTSGGVEQFF.

The chain uses TRBV19 and TRBJ2-7, with TRBD1 matching 7 bases. Germline assignment: CDR1 LNHDA and CDR2 SQIVND (reference sequence). V was clipped by 6 bases and J by 7 bases; unmatched bases: 9. The length of the CDR3 is 13 residues. For the CDR3, the DNA is TGTGCCAGTAGCCCAGGACAGGTTGGTGAGCAGTACTTC. Translation: CASSPGQVGEQYF.

The rearrangement joins TRBV28 to TRBJ1-1; the D is unclear. In germline, CDR1 is MDHEN, CDR2 SYDVKM. Trimming left V 1 base short and J 10 bases short, with 22 bases between. This CDR3 contains 16 residues. CDR3 region: CASSLLEGSGKSGAFF. CDR3 DNA sequence: TGTGCCAGCAGTTTATTGGAGGGAAGCGGGAAAAGTGGAGCTTTCTTT. Filled out from reference TRBV28 and TRBJ1-1, the complete variable domain reads DVKVTQSSRYLVKRTGEKVFLECVQDMDHENMFWYRQDPGLGLRLIYFSYDVKMKEKGDIPEGYSVSREKKERFSLILESASTNQTSMYLCASSLLEGSGKSGAFFGQGTRLTVV.

As DNA, the CDR3 is TGCAGCGTTGCTTCCTACAATGAGCAGTTCTTC. Translating it yields CSVASYNEQFF. The V call is TRBV29-1, the J call TRBJ2-1; D not resolved. The V end was cut by 4 bases, the J end by 1 base, with 2 bases between. This CDR3 region has 11 residues. Germline V gene data show CDR1 as SQVTM and CDR2 as ANQGSEA.

This sequence joins TRBV2 and TRBJ1-2; D ambiguous. CDR1 and CDR2 (germline): SNHLY, FYNNEI. The CDR3 runs 13 residues. Trimming cost V 4 bases and J 1 base, with 7 bases left between them. The CDR3 protein is CASSASVNYGYTF. CDR3 bases: TGTGCCAGCAGTGCATCGGTTAACTATGGCTACACCTTC.

The chain's CDR3 is CASSQDRAPAGYF. In nucleotides, the CDR3 is TGTGCCAGCAGCCAAGATAGGGCCCCAGCGGGGTATTTT. The chain recombines TRBV3-1 (or the pseudogene TRBV3-2) with TRBJ2-3; a possible D gene is TRBD2 (6 bases). The CDR3 has 13 residues. V dropped 0 bases and J dropped 14 bases, with 15 bases sitting between them. Germline V gene sequence: CDR1 LGHDT, CDR2 YNNKEL (reference sequence).

This clone was picked up a small number of times. This chain connects TRBV12-3 or TRBV12-4 to TRBJ2-7; D unresolved. CDR3 length equals 12 residues. Trimming pared 1 base from V and 6 bases from J, leaving 7 bases between. Here the CDR3 DNA reads TGTGCCAGCAGTTTAGAATCTTTCGAGCAGTACTTC. It codes for CASSLESFEQYF.

The V call is TRBV6-5, the J call TRBJ1-6, with D unclear. This CDR3 is 13 amino acids long. V was shortened by 6 bases and J by 5 bases, with 8 bases between the two germline ends. Germline lookup yields CDR1 MNHEY and CDR2 SVGAGI. The CDR3 spells CASRRYHNSPLHF. The CDR3 DNA sequence: TGTGCCAGCAGGAGGTACCATAATTCACCCCTCCACTTT.

This chain connects TRBV9 to TRBJ2-1; 10 bases match TRBD2. The germline gives CDR1 SGDLS, CDR2 YYNGEE. The CDR3 is 18 residues long. Losses at the gene ends were 2 bases for V and 0 bases for J; bases not matched to a gene: 8. CDR3: CASSVSRTSGSSYNEQFF. The CDR3 nucleotides are TGTGCCAGCAGCGTCTCTCGGACTAGCGGAAGCTCCTACAATGAGCAGTTCTTC.

CDR3 DNA: TGTGCCAGTACCCTGCGGCCCACTTATAGCAATCAGCCCCAGCATTTT. Protein: CASTLRPTYSNQPQHF. This rearrangement joins TRBV19 to TRBJ1-5; D is uncertain. The germline V and J ends were trimmed by 7 bases and 0 bases, with 16 bases remaining between them. The CDR3 loop spans 16 amino acids. CDR1 is LNHDA, CDR2 SQIVND, per germline (reference sequence). The full variable domain, rest sourced from reference TRBV19 and TRBJ1-5, is DGGITQSPKYLFRKEGQNVTLSCEQNLNHDAMYWYRQDPGQGLRLIYYSQIVNDFQKGDIAEGYSVSREKKESFPLTVTSAQKNPTAFYLCASTLRPTYSNQPQHFGDGTRLSIL.

V gene TRBV9 combines with J gene TRBJ2-7; 10 bases match TRBD1. The CDR3 extends over 15 amino acids. Germline-derived CDR1 and CDR2 are SGDLS and YYNGEE. Losses at the gene ends were 3 bases for V and 4 bases for J; bases not matched to a gene: 7. For the CDR3, the DNA is TGTGCCAGCAGCGCCCAGACAGGGGGCATATACGAGCAGTACTTC. Protein product: CASSAQTGGIYEQYF. The full variable domain, in which reference TRBV9 and TRBJ2-7 provide the parts outside the CDR3, is DSGVTQTPKHLITATGQRVTLRCSPRSGDLSVYWYQQSLDQGLQFLIQYYNGEERAKGNILERFSAQQFPDLHSELNLSSLELGDSALYFCASSAQTGGIYEQYFGPGTRLTVT.

The chain joins TRBV2 to TRBJ1-2, with 10 bases that match TRBD1. Germline CDR1 and CDR2: SNHLY and FYNNEI. CDR3 size: 16 residues. With 1 base clipped from V and 4 bases from J, the junction kept 6 bases outside the gene matches. CDR3 region: CASSEGQGAPVYGYTF. CDR3 DNA: TGTGCCAGCAGTGAAGGACAGGGGGCCCCTGTCTATGGCTACACCTTC.

This rearrangement joins TRBV10-3 to TRBJ2-7; 11 bases align to TRBD2. The CDR3 is made up of 16 amino acids. Unmatched junction bases numbered 7, after V lost 0 bases and J lost 6 bases. The germline gives CDR1 ENHRY, CDR2 SYGVKD. In nucleotides, the CDR3 is TGTGCCATCAGTGAGTCACTTACCGGGACTAGCGGCGAGCAGTACTTC. It codes for CAISESLTGTSGEQYF.